The 30 T cell receptor beta chains presented below share a single source sample, sequenced in a study of blood T cells in healthy people across ages. Using a J-beta primer mix together with a sample-barcoded 5' primer, a second PCR was run for roughly 7 to 11 cycles. TCRdb re-analysed the 5' RACE reads in MiXCR, keeping a single row per CDR3 protein. Found here are over 450,000 distinct CDR3 sequences, less than 25% of them singletons; the top ten hold roughly 9%. These same records also appear under a second study, on T cells of mothers and their children.

Sequenced material: blood. These receptors were obtained from a boy aged 5-17 years in good health.

The chain carries TRBV4-1 and TRBJ1-1; 7 nucleotides line up with TRBD1. Trimming took 4 bases from V and 1 from J; bases not matched to a gene: 6. The CDR3 is 15 residues long. Germline V CDR1 and CDR2: MGHRA, YSYEKL. This CDR3 is CASSRVGQTNTEAFF. CDR3 sequence (DNA): TGCGCCAGCAGCCGAGTGGGACAGACGAACACTGAAGCTTTCTTT.

V gene TRBV28 combines with J gene TRBJ2-4; tentatively, D is TRBD2 (6 bases). CDR3 size: 12 residues. Per germline, CDR1 MDHEN and CDR2 SYDVKM. Trimming took off 2 bases at V and 8 bases at J, with 7 bases between the two ends. The CDR3 loop reads CASSLTGDIQYF. The CDR3 nucleotides are TGTGCCAGCAGTTTAACGGGAGACATTCAGTACTTC. The full variable domain, completed using reference TRBV28 and TRBJ2-4, is DVKVTQSSRYLVKRTGEKVFLECVQDMDHENMFWYRQDPGLGLRLIYFSYDVKMKEKGDIPEGYSVSREKKERFSLILESASTNQTSMYLCASSLTGDIQYFGAGTRLSVL.

The chain uses TRBV6-2 or TRBV6-3 and TRBJ2-3; TRBD2 matches 10 bases. Trimming took 4 bases from V and 2 from J; bases not matched to a gene: 6. The CDR3 runs to 16 residues. Per the germline V gene, CDR1 is MNHEY and CDR2 is SVGEGT. The CDR3 is CASSSSGGFITDTQYF. Written as DNA, the CDR3 is TGTGCCAGCAGTTCTAGCGGGGGTTTCATCACAGATACGCAGTATTTT.

This clonotype was seen a few times. The gene calls are TRBV4-2 and TRBJ2-7; tentatively, D is TRBD2 (5 bases). The CDR3 is made up of 14 amino acids. Trimming took 0 bases from V and 4 from J, leaving 10 bases between them. CDR1 is LGHNA and CDR2 is YNFKEQ in the germline V gene. CDR3: CASSQDSGEYEQYF. The CDR3 DNA reads TGTGCCAGCAGCCAAGATTCCGGGGAGTACGAGCAGTACTTC.

The chain is built from TRBV6-5 and TRBJ2-1; the D call may be TRBD1 or TRBD2 (5 bases each). The end of the DNA is better explained by TRBJ2-7, so the J call may be wrong. Germline CDR1 reads MNHEY; CDR2 reads SVGAGI. The CDR3 spans 14 residues. DNA of the CDR3: TGTGCCAGCAGTTACTCGAGGGACGCCTACGAGCAGTACTTC. Translating it yields CASSYSRDAYEQYF.

This rearrangement joins TRBV20-1 to TRBJ2-7, with 7 bases identical to TRBD1. CDR1 is DFQATT, CDR2 SNEGSKA, per germline (reference sequence). The V segment lost 6 bases and the J segment 0 bases; nucleotides outside the gene matches: 5. This CDR3 region has 13 residues. DNA for the CDR3: TGCAGTGCCAAGACAGGGCCCTCCTACGAGCAGTACTTC. Its translation: CSAKTGPSYEQYF.

V gene TRBV13 combines with J gene TRBJ2-5, with 13 nucleotides matching TRBD2. CDR3 length: 17 residues. The germline V gene encodes CDR1 PRHDT and CDR2 FYEKMQ (reference sequence). V lost 5 bases to trimming and J lost 4 bases; unmatched junction nucleotides: 10. The CDR3 reads CASSARLAGGFRETQYF. CDR3 DNA sequence: TGTGCCAGCAGCGCCCGACTAGCGGGGGGATTCCGAGAGACCCAGTACTTC.

The J gene is TRBJ2-1, the V gene TRBV5-1, with TRBD2 matching over 13 bases. CDR1 is SGHRS, CDR2 YFSETQ, per germline. The CDR3 loop spans 18 amino acids. Trimming took 4 bases from V and 2 from J; bases not matched to a gene: 9. CDR3: CASSPMVGLAGTYNEQFF. The CDR3 DNA sequence: TGCGCCAGCAGCCCAATGGTGGGACTAGCGGGAACCTACAATGAGCAGTTCTTC.

This clonotype was counted only a few times. The V gene is TRBV19, the J gene TRBJ1-1; no clear D. Germline CDR1 and CDR2: LNHDA and SQIVND (reference sequence). This CDR3 contains 13 residues. Between the trimmed V and J ends, which lost 3 bases and 2 bases, there was a span of 7 bases. The DNA for the CDR3 is TGTGCCAGTAGTATTATCAGCAACACTGAAGCTTTCTTT. Encoded protein: CASSIISNTEAFF.

This clonotype showed up many times. The chain has TRBV7-2 and TRBJ1-6; D unresolved. The CDR3 contains 14 residues. Germline V lookup: CDR1 SGHTA, CDR2 FQGNSA. Deletions cut 7 bases from V and 6 bases from J, with 13 bases between. The CDR3 loop reads CASTQAIFNSPLHF. The CDR3 coding sequence is TGTGCCAGCACCCAGGCTATCTTTAATTCACCCCTCCACTTT.

This clonotype was counted only a few times. The rearrangement joins TRBV20-1 to TRBJ1-4, with D perhaps matching TRBD1 (5 bases). The CDR3 is made up of 15 amino acids. In germline, CDR1 is DFQATT, CDR2 SNEGSKA (reference sequence). V lost 3 bases and J lost 1, with 12 bases in between. The CDR3 nucleotides read TGCAGTGCTAGTCTGGGGGTGGGAACTAATGAAAAACTGTTTTTT. Encoded protein: CSASLGVGTNEKLFF.

The rearrangement links TRBV27 to TRBJ1-1, with 8 bases that match TRBD1. There are 16 residues in the CDR3. The V gene end was trimmed by 6 bases and the J gene end by 1 base; junction bases not matched to a gene: 10. CDR1 and CDR2 (germline): MNHEY, SMNVEV (reference sequence). In DNA form, the CDR3 reads TGTGCCAGCAGACGTACAGGGGGTCGGAGGAACACTGAAGCTTTCTTT. Translated: CASRRTGGRRNTEAFF.

This CDR3 reads CASSRGQGGKETQYF. CDR3 DNA: TGTGCCAGCTCAAGAGGACAAGGAGGGAAAGAGACCCAGTACTTC. The chain is built from TRBV18 and TRBJ2-5; possibly TRBD2 for D (6 bases). The germline V and J ends were trimmed by 5 bases and 3 bases, with 16 bases remaining between them. Germline lookup yields CDR1 KGHSH and CDR2 LQKENI. There are 15 residues in the CDR3.

This clonotype was detected a few times. The rearrangement uses TRBV30 and TRBJ2-4; tentative D call: TRBD2 (6 bases). Trimming pared 3 bases from V and 3 bases from J, leaving 18 bases between. This CDR3 region has 16 residues. The germline V gene encodes CDR1 GTSNPN and CDR2 SVGIG (reference sequence). CDR3 in DNA: TGTGCCTGGAGGAATCGCGGGGCTTTCGACAAAAACATTCAGTACTTC. Protein product: CAWRNRGAFDKNIQYF.

This clonotype came up many times. J is TRBJ2-2 and V is TRBV7-2; 7 nucleotides line up with TRBD2. The CDR3 extends over 19 amino acids. Germline-derived CDR1 and CDR2 are SGHTA and FQGNSA. The ends lost 6 bases at V and 5 bases at J; junction bases unmatched: 21. CDR3 in amino acids: CASSGQPGGLSFGTGELFF. The CDR3, as DNA: TGTGCCAGCAGTGGTCAACCGGGAGGTCTAAGTTTTGGAACCGGGGAGCTGTTTTTT.

J is TRBJ2-1 and V is TRBV20-1; D gene unclear. Trimming pared 2 bases from V and 8 bases from J, leaving 10 bases between. The germline V gene encodes CDR1 DFQATT and CDR2 SNEGSKA (reference sequence). The CDR3 runs to 12 residues. The CDR3 region is CSARISIDEQFF. The CDR3 nucleotides read TGCAGTGCTAGAATTTCGATCGATGAGCAGTTCTTC.

The rearrangement joins TRBV4-3 to TRBJ2-3; D is possibly TRBD2 (6 bases). The V end lost 2 bases, the J end lost 1 base, and 19 bases lay between the germline ends. From germline, CDR1 is LGHNA and CDR2 YSLEER. The CDR3 consists of 18 residues. The CDR3: CASSQRGGVATGTDTQYF. The DNA for the CDR3 is TGCGCCAGCAGCCAACGCGGCGGGGTTGCAACTGGCACAGATACGCAGTATTTT.

This clonotype was detected ten times or more. The chain joins TRBV7-2 to TRBJ2-4, with 10 bases aligning to TRBD2. Germline loops: CDR1 SGHTA, CDR2 FQGNSA. The V segment lost 2 bases and the J segment 3 bases; nucleotides outside the gene matches: 13. The CDR3 totals 19 residues. The CDR3 bases are TGTGCCAGCAGCTTACCGGGACTAGCGCGTAATGTCGGCAAAAACATTCAGTACTTC. It translates to CASSLPGLARNVGKNIQYF.

CDR3 sequence (DNA): TGTGCCTGGAGTAGAACAGACCGAATCTACGAGCAGTACTTC. This codes for CAWSRTDRIYEQYF. The rearrangement uses TRBV30 and TRBJ2-7; the D is unclear. The CDR3 is 14 residues long. V was shortened by 2 bases and J by 3 bases, with 14 bases between the two germline ends. CDR1 is GTSNPN, CDR2 SVGIG, per germline (reference sequence).

This clonotype was detected a few times. CDR3 sequence: CASSVLGNYGYTF. Written as DNA, the CDR3 is TGTGCCAGCAGTGTGCTAGGGAACTATGGCTACACCTTC. This chain uses TRBV2 with TRBJ1-2; D unclear. The CDR3 totals 13 residues. Looked up from germline, CDR1 is SNHLY and CDR2 is FYNNEI. Between the trimmed V and J ends, which lost 4 bases and 2 bases, there was a span of 8 bases.

In nucleotides, the CDR3 is TGTGCCAGCAGCCCATTGGGGGGGGGCAACTATGGCTACACCTTC. Translation gives CASSPLGGGNYGYTF. The rearrangement joins TRBV27 to TRBJ1-2, with D perhaps matching TRBD1 (6 bases). The length of the CDR3 is 15 residues. With 6 bases removed from V and 2 bases from J, the gap between germline ends came to 16 bases. In germline, CDR1 is MNHEY, CDR2 SMNVEV (reference sequence).

This clonotype occurred a few times. The junction does not match germline at one end; this may be a read error. The CDR3 DNA sequence: TGTGCCAGCAGCTTGGGAATTAATGAAAAACCGTTTTTT. Encoded protein: CASSLGINEKPFF. The chain links TRBV5-5 to TRBJ1-4; D gene uncertain. There are 13 residues in the CDR3. The germline V gene encodes CDR1 SGHKS and CDR2 YYEKEE (reference sequence).

This clonotype came up a few times. The rearrangement uses TRBV13 and TRBJ2-1; TRBD2 matches 9 bases. There are 15 residues in the CDR3. Trimming took 5 bases from V and 8 from J; bases not matched to a gene: 10. Germline CDR1 reads PRHDT; CDR2 reads FYEKMQ (reference sequence). The CDR3 bases are TGTGCCAGCAGCCCCCGTATAGCGGGGGCTCATGAGCAGTTCTTC. Protein sequence: CASSPRIAGAHEQFF.

This chain links TRBV15 with TRBJ1-2; D perhaps matches TRBD1 (5 bases). Germline V gene data show CDR1 as LNHNV and CDR2 as YYDKDF (reference sequence). V dropped 0 bases and J dropped 2 bases, with 10 bases sitting between them. CDR3 length: 15 amino acids. The CDR3 DNA sequence: TGTGCCACCAGCAGAGAGGGCCAGGGAAACTATGGCTACACCTTC. Translating it yields CATSREGQGNYGYTF.

This chain links TRBV5-6 with TRBJ2-1; 14 bases are shared with TRBD2. This CDR3 is built from 14 residues. V was clipped by 4 bases and J by 16 bases; unmatched bases: 10. Germline V CDR1 and CDR2: SGHDT, YYEEEE. The CDR3 sequence: CASSTGLAGAPSFF. CDR3 DNA: TGTGCCAGCAGCACGGGACTAGCGGGAGCGCCGTCATTCTTC. Variable domain in full (rest from reference TRBV5-6 and TRBJ2-1): DAGVTQSPTHLIKTRGQQVTLRCSPKSGHDTVSWYQQALGQGPQFIFQYYEEEERQRGNFPDRFSGHQFPNYSSELNVNALLLGDSALYLCASSTGLAGAPSFFGPGTRLTVL.

Details on this clonotype: A read error may produce the germline difference seen at one junction end. The rearrangement joins TRBV7-2 to TRBJ2-7, with 8 bases that match TRBD2. Germline V CDR1 and CDR2: SGHTA, FQGNSA. This CDR3 has 16 amino acids. CDR3: CASSPNAGGPTYEQHF. The DNA for the CDR3 is TGTGCCAGCAGCCCAAACGCGGGGGGCCCTACCTACGAGCAGCACTTC. The full variable domain, completed using reference TRBV7-2 and TRBJ2-7, is GAGVSQSPSNKVTEKGKDVELRCDPISGHTALYWYRQSLGQGLEFLIYFQGNSAPDKSGLPSDRFSAERTGGSVSTLTIQRTQQEDSAVYLCASSPNAGGPTYEQHFGPGTRLTVT.

This chain connects TRBV6-5 to TRBJ2-7, with D possibly TRBD2 on 5 matching bases. With 2 bases removed from V and 3 bases from J, the gap between germline ends came to 8 bases. The CDR3 totals 13 residues. Germline-derived CDR1 and CDR2 are MNHEY and SVGAGI. The CDR3 region has the DNA TGTGCCAGCAGTTACGGGAGTTTCTACGAGCAGTACTTC. Translation: CASSYGSFYEQYF.

This clonotype was observed at least ten times. The gene calls are TRBV4-3 and TRBJ2-5, with 8 bases that match TRBD2. In germline, CDR1 is LGHNA, CDR2 YSLEER. The junction had 10 bases not matched to a gene; V was cut back by 0 bases and J by 7 bases. This CDR3 spans 16 amino acids. CDR3 loop: CASSQDRATSAGTQYF. CDR3 DNA sequence: TGCGCCAGCAGCCAAGATCGGGCGACTAGCGCGGGGACCCAGTACTTC.

This rearrangement joins TRBV12-3 or TRBV12-4 to TRBJ2-7, with D perhaps TRBD2 (5 bases). The germline V and J ends were trimmed by 5 bases and 7 bases, with 12 bases remaining between them. The CDR3 runs 12 residues. The DNA for the CDR3 is TGTGCCAGCAGTCCGGGGTGGGAGGAGCAGTACTTC. Protein product: CASSPGWEEQYF.

J is TRBJ1-4 and V is TRBV4-3; TRBD1 matches at 7 bases. With 0 bases clipped from V and 7 bases from J, the junction kept 2 bases outside the gene matches. The germline CDR1 and CDR2 sequences are LGHNA and YSLEER. The CDR3 has 14 amino acids. The CDR3 sequence is CASSQEGGGEKLFF. The CDR3, as DNA: TGCGCCAGCAGCCAAGAAGGGGGCGGTGAAAAACTGTTTTTT.